This TCR beta chain was observed in a study of T cell repertoires in cytomegalovirus infection. At the level of the study: In public TCR beta signatures, there were indications of both CMV infection and matching HLA type.

MiXCR was run by TCRdb on the reads, yielding one entry per CDR3 protein. The sample includes just under 300,000 distinct CDR3 sequences, about 9.2% of them seen just once. To note about this clonotype: The antigen is not known.

Overall study findings and caveats: It was HLA-C-restricted CMV-specific TCR beta clonotypes that dominated the response ex vivo.

The germline gives CDR1 MDHEN, CDR2 SYDVKM. V dropped 6 bases and J dropped 1 base, with 12 bases sitting between them. The CDR3 is 14 residues long. V and J are TRBV28 and TRBJ1-1, with D possibly being TRBD1 (6 bases). The specimen sequenced was PBMCs. This receptor was identified in a human donor in good health (CMV status not recorded). Some clones in this sample may be carry-over from other donors' samples. DNA of the CDR3: TGTGCCAGCAGAATACTACAGGGGAACACTGAAGCTTTCTTT. Translated: CASRILQGNTEAFF.